The 24 T cell receptor beta chains listed next were all sequenced from one sample in a study of T cell repertoires in cytomegalovirus infection. MiXCR was run by TCRdb on the reads, yielding one entry per CDR3 protein. This table has a few hundred thousand distinct CDR3 sequences, 30% to 40% appearing once. These TCRs' antigens remain unknown. This sample comprised cultured PBMCs, obtained from culture after CMV antigen stimulation. These receptor sequences come from a human donor in good health (CMV status not recorded). Some clones in this sample may be carry-over from other donors' samples.

This clonotype was detected a few times. This chain connects TRBV7-2 to TRBJ2-3; D assignment may be TRBD1 or TRBD2 (5 bases each). The germline V and J ends were trimmed by 1 base and 6 bases, with 14 bases remaining between them. CDR1 is SGHTA, CDR2 FQGNSA, per germline. The CDR3 has 15 residues. The CDR3 is CASSLVAGRPDTQYF. The CDR3 DNA sequence: TGTGCCAGCAGCTTAGTGGCAGGGAGACCCGATACGCAGTATTTT.

The chain is built from TRBV11-2 and TRBJ2-3, with D perhaps matching TRBD2 (6 bases). The CDR3 covers 15 residues. Trimming cost V 6 bases and J 3 bases, with 16 bases left between them. Germline loops: CDR1 SGHAT, CDR2 FQNNGV. The CDR3 DNA reads as TGTGCCAGCAGGCTTATAGCGGTAGGAACAGATACGCAGTATTTT. This gives the protein CASRLIAVGTDTQYF.

J is TRBJ1-2 and V is TRBV28, with 9 bases fitting TRBD1. The V gene's germline CDR1 is MDHEN and CDR2 SYDVKM. The CDR3 length is 13 residues. With 7 bases clipped from V and 4 bases from J, the junction kept 4 bases outside the gene matches. In DNA form, the CDR3 reads TGTGCCAGCAAACCGGGACAGGGCTATGGCTACACCTTC. Protein sequence: CASKPGQGYGYTF.

The rearrangement joins TRBV12-3 or TRBV12-4 to TRBJ2-1, with TRBD2 as a possible D gene (5 bases). This CDR3 is 14 amino acids long. V lost 2 bases and J lost 7, with 12 bases in between. The CDR3 loop is CASSLSTSLNEQFF. The CDR3 nucleotides are TGTGCCAGCAGTTTATCCACTAGTTTAAATGAGCAGTTCTTC.

There are many counts of this clonotype. The chain recombines TRBV7-3 with TRBJ2-2; 7 bases fit TRBD1. Germline lookup yields CDR1 SGHTA and CDR2 FQGTGA. Trimming took 5 bases from V and 2 from J; bases not matched to a gene: 20. The CDR3 covers 20 residues. CDR3 nucleotide sequence: TGTGCCAGCAGCCTAAAAGCGACAGGGAGCCCTTTTACCAACACCGGGGAGCTGTTTTTT. Amino acids: CASSLKATGSPFTNTGELFF.

The table lists this clonotype with many counts. The V call is TRBV3-1, the J call TRBJ1-2, with a tentative D call TRBD1 (6 bases). The CDR3 is 15 amino acids. Trimming stripped 1 base from V and 4 bases from J, with 13 bases between. Germline values: CDR1 LGHDT, CDR2 YNNKEL (reference sequence). The chain's CDR3 is CASSQGQGLGYGYTF. As DNA, the CDR3 is TGTGCCAGCAGCCAAGGGCAGGGGCTGGGCTATGGCTACACCTTC.

The V call is TRBV4-1, the J call TRBJ2-7; the match to TRBD2 covers 14 bases. This CDR3 has 20 amino acids. The ends lost 4 bases at V and 0 bases at J; junction bases unmatched: 14. Germline lookup yields CDR1 MGHRA and CDR2 YSYEKL. CDR3 in amino acids: CASSLLGGLAGGPGSYEQYF. CDR3 nucleotide sequence: TGCGCCAGCAGCCTCCTGGGAGGACTAGCGGGAGGCCCCGGCTCCTACGAGCAGTACTTC.

The J gene is TRBJ2-2, the V gene TRBV7-2; D gene uncertain. The germline V and J ends were trimmed by 5 bases and 0 bases, with 13 bases remaining between them. Germline CDR1 reads SGHTA; CDR2 reads FQGNSA. This CDR3 region has 16 residues. The CDR3 sequence: CASSASATSNTGELFF. As DNA, the CDR3 is TGTGCCAGCAGCGCGAGTGCGACATCGAACACCGGGGAGCTGTTTTTT.

The chain is built from TRBV12-3 or TRBV12-4 and TRBJ1-2, with TRBD1 matching over 9 bases. V was clipped by 6 bases and J by 5 bases; unmatched bases: 16. The length of the CDR3 is 17 residues. CDR3 bases: TGTGCCAGCAGCATAAAAGGACGGACAGGGGAAAAATATGGCTACACCTTC. Protein sequence: CASSIKGRTGEKYGYTF.

This clonotype was observed a handful of times. The gene calls are TRBV4-3 and TRBJ2-1; 8 bases line up with TRBD2. CDR3 length equals 16 residues. After removal of 0 bases from V and 5 bases from J, the junction contained 6 bases not matched to a gene. Germline assignment: CDR1 LGHNA and CDR2 YSLEER. This chain's CDR3 is CASSQDGTRNHNEQFF. CDR3 sequence (DNA): TGCGCCAGCAGCCAAGATGGGACTAGGAACCACAATGAGCAGTTCTTC.

The CDR3 reads CASSPAADYGYTF. As DNA, the CDR3 is TGTGCCAGCAGCCCCGCGGCAGACTATGGCTACACCTTC. This chain connects TRBV11-2 to TRBJ1-2, with D unclear. The germline V and J ends were trimmed by 5 bases and 3 bases, with 10 bases remaining between them. The CDR3 sequence is 13 residues long. Germline V gives CDR1 SGHAT, CDR2 FQNNGV.

The rearrangement uses TRBV7-9 and TRBJ1-2, with D hard to call. The CDR3 sequence is 16 residues long. The germline gives CDR1 SEHNR, CDR2 FQNEAQ (reference sequence). Trimming stripped 5 bases from V and 3 bases from J, with 19 bases between. The CDR3 coding sequence is TGTGCCAGCAGCCAAGAGACGGTTGCACTAGACTATGGCTACACCTTC. It specifies CASSQETVALDYGYTF.

Notes on this clonotype: Germline is not matched at one junction end, which may reflect a read error. V usage is TRBV4-1 and J usage is TRBJ2-1, with 16 positions matching TRBD2. Germline values: CDR1 MGHRA, CDR2 YSYEKL. There are 16 residues in the CDR3. CDR3 sequence: CASSQGTSGRAHEQFF. For the CDR3, the DNA is TGTGCCAGCAGCCAAGGGACTAGCGGGAGGGCCCATGAGCAGTTCTTC.

The gene calls are TRBV7-3 and TRBJ2-3; D is possibly TRBD1 or TRBD2 (5 bases each). This CDR3 region has 15 residues. The V end lost 0 bases, the J end lost 3 bases, and 10 bases lay between the germline ends. Germline CDR1 and CDR2: SGHTA and FQGTGA. CDR3 sequence: CASSLTRERTDTQYF. For the CDR3, the DNA is TGTGCCAGCAGCTTAACCAGGGAGAGGACAGATACGCAGTATTTT.

This clonotype was counted between two and nine times. The chain joins TRBV19 to TRBJ2-7; 11 bases fit TRBD1. The CDR3 extends over 14 amino acids. V was pared by 5 bases and J by 7 bases, with 7 bases of the junction left unmatched. Germline CDR1 and CDR2: LNHDA and SQIVND (reference sequence). CDR3 sequence reads: CASSPGQGALEQYV. The CDR3 DNA follows: TGTGCCAGTAGTCCAGGACAGGGGGCGCTTGAGCAGTACGTC.

The chain links TRBV25-1 to TRBJ1-1, with D possibly being TRBD1 (6 bases). Looked up from germline, CDR1 is MGHDK and CDR2 is SYGVNS. The CDR3 is made up of 16 amino acids. V was shortened by 3 bases and J by 4 bases, with 18 bases between the two germline ends. CDR3 residues: CASSDLRTAGGTEAFF. In nucleotides, the CDR3 is TGTGCCAGCAGTGATTTGAGGACAGCGGGGGGCACTGAAGCTTTCTTT.

This clonotype showed up just a few times. The rearrangement links TRBV10-3 to TRBJ1-4; tentatively, D is TRBD1 (6 bases). This CDR3 region has 15 residues. V gave up 2 bases and J gave up 4 bases, with 11 bases separating them. CDR1 and CDR2 (germline): ENHRY, SYGVKD. CDR3 protein: CAISELTGLNEKLFF. The CDR3 DNA reads TGTGCCATCAGTGAGCTGACAGGTCTTAATGAAAAACTGTTTTTT.

This clonotype occurred a few times. The chain is built from TRBV14 and TRBJ2-2; D may match TRBD1 or TRBD2 (6 bases each). V was clipped by 0 bases and J by 7 bases, with 27 bases between them. The CDR3 sequence is 20 residues long. Germline CDR1 SGHDN, CDR2 FVKESK. The CDR3 DNA sequence: TGTGCCAGCAGCCAAGATCTTGGGATCCGGTTGAACAGGGAGGTCGGGGAGCTGTTTTTT. Encoded protein: CASSQDLGIRLNREVGELFF.

This CDR3 reads CATSDSDYGYTF. In nucleotides, the CDR3 is TGTGCCACCAGTGACTCAGACTATGGCTACACCTTC. This chain uses TRBV24-1 with TRBJ1-2; D is unresolved. This CDR3 contains 12 residues. Trimming removed 4 bases from V and 3 bases from J, with 5 bases in between. CDR1 and CDR2 from the germline V gene are KGHDR and SFDVKD.

This sequence joins TRBV6-2 or TRBV6-3 and TRBJ1-1; no reliable D call. Germline loops: CDR1 MNHEY, CDR2 SVGEGT. V was pared by 6 bases and J by 1 base, with 12 bases between. This CDR3 has 14 residues. Here the CDR3 DNA reads TGTGCCAGCAGGCCCCCAACCCCGAACACTGAAGCTTTCTTT. Protein sequence: CASRPPTPNTEAFF.

The gene calls are TRBV6-2 or TRBV6-3 and TRBJ1-5, with TRBD1 as a possible D gene (5 bases). Deletions cut 2 bases from V and 4 bases from J, with 9 bases between. The CDR3 contains 14 residues. From germline, CDR1 is MNHEY and CDR2 SVGEGT. In DNA form, the CDR3 reads TGTGCCAGCAGTTACCCGAGGGGTAATCAGCCCCAGCATTTT. Amino acid sequence: CASSYPRGNQPQHF.

As regards this clonotype: Germline and junction disagree at one end, which may indicate a read error. The chain's CDR3 is CASRQRQGEKDNDLTF. CDR3 DNA sequence: TGTGCCAGCAGACAGCGACAGGGTGAAAAGGACAACGACCTGACTTTC. This chain uses TRBV12-3 or TRBV12-4 with TRBJ2-6; 7 bases map to TRBD1. The CDR3 is made up of 16 amino acids.

The J gene is TRBJ2-5, the V gene TRBV11-3, with D perhaps matching TRBD2 (6 bases). The CDR3 length is 12 residues. V was shortened by 7 bases and J by 4 bases, with 10 bases between the two germline ends. Germline V gene sequence: CDR1 SGHNT, CDR2 YENEEA. The CDR3 region is CASTVGLETQYF. In DNA, the CDR3 is TGTGCCAGCACAGTGGGACTAGAGACCCAGTACTTC.

This clonotype was found a few times. The CDR3 coding sequence is TGTGCCACCAGTACCAATGGACAAGGGGGAGAGACCCAGTACTTC. Translation gives CATSTNGQGGETQYF. The chain is built from TRBV24-1 and TRBJ2-5; a possible D gene is TRBD1 (6 bases). Germline-derived CDR1 and CDR2 are KGHDR and SFDVKD. Trimming stripped 6 bases from V and 4 bases from J, with 17 bases between. CDR3 length equals 15 residues.